The next 9 T cell receptor beta chains were all read from a single sample in a study of T-cell reconstitution after alpha-beta-depleted transplantation in children. It was with unique molecular identifiers that the TCRbeta library was prepared. TCRdb analysed the PCR reads with MiXCR anew, one entry per CDR3 protein. The repertoire holds approximately 400,000 distinct CDR3 sequences, with around 9.9% as singletons. The sequenced sample was PBMCs from the stem cell graft donor, obtained from the stem cell graft. The receptors were sampled from a human donor who donated a stem cell graft to a child with acute myeloid leukemia.

The DNA for the CDR3 is TGTGCCAGCAGCGGGGGAGTTGGCTACACCTTC. The encoded protein is CASSGGVGYTF. The chain employs TRBV9 and TRBJ1-2; no clear D. Deletions cut 3 bases from V and 7 bases from J, with 7 bases between. The CDR3 runs to 11 residues. Per germline, CDR1 SGDLS and CDR2 YYNGEE.

This clonotype was recorded many times. V gene TRBV25-1 combines with J gene TRBJ2-3; D possibly corresponds to TRBD1 (6 bases). CDR3 length: 13 residues. The ends were cut back, 1 base at V and 6 bases at J, with 8 bases in the middle. In germline, CDR1 is MGHDK, CDR2 SYGVNS. CDR3 in amino acids: CASSESRGDTQYF. Written as DNA, the CDR3 is TGTGCCAGCAGTGAATCCAGGGGCGATACGCAGTATTTT.

This clonotype was observed a handful of times. This chain links TRBV29-1 with TRBJ1-5, with TRBD1 as a possible D gene (5 bases). Germline V gene lookup returns CDR1 SQVTM and CDR2 ANQGSEA. This CDR3 comprises 15 residues. Deletions cut 0 bases from V and 7 bases from J, with 16 bases between. The CDR3 DNA follows: TGCAGCGTTGAAGATCTCGGCAGGGTGGGACAGCCCCAGCATTTT. This translates into CSVEDLGRVGQPQHF.

This clonotype was recorded at least ten times. The chain has TRBV29-1 and TRBJ2-3, with 12 bases that match TRBD2. V trimming: 2 bases; J trimming: 8 bases; junction bases outside the gene matches: 14. The CDR3 is 17 residues long. Germline V gives CDR1 SQVTM, CDR2 ANQGSEA. CDR3 nucleotide sequence: TGCAGCGTTGAAAACCCTCCTAGCGGGGGGGCCAGAGGTACGCAGTATTTT. Translation: CSVENPPSGGARGTQYF.

In this sample, this clonotype turned up a few times. The genes are TRBV5-1 and TRBJ2-3; 7 bases fit TRBD1. J lost 2 bases, V lost 5 bases, and 5 bases had no gene match. In germline, CDR1 is SGHRS, CDR2 YFSETQ. CDR3 length: 14 residues. CDR3 DNA: TGCGCCAGCAGGGGACAGTTGACCACAGATACGCAGTATTTT. Amino acids: CASRGQLTTDTQYF.

This chain joins TRBV30 and TRBJ2-4; D unresolved. Germline-derived CDR1 and CDR2 are GTSNPN and SVGIG (reference sequence). The CDR3 totals 13 residues. Trimming took off 0 bases at V and 8 bases at J, with 11 bases between the two ends. CDR3 amino acids: CAWSVQGGDIQYF. CDR3 nucleotides: TGTGCCTGGAGTGTACAAGGTGGGGACATTCAGTACTTC.

This clonotype showed up just a few times. The J gene is TRBJ2-2, the V gene TRBV7-3, with D hard to call. Trimming removed 3 bases at V and 1 base at J, with 9 bases between. CDR3 length equals 15 residues. Germline V gene lookup returns CDR1 SGHTA and CDR2 FQGTGA. The CDR3 nucleotides are TGTGCCAGCAGCTTTGTAGGCGGGAACACCGGGGAGCTGTTTTTT. It specifies CASSFVGGNTGELFF. Combining the CDR3 with reference TRBV7-3 and TRBJ2-2 gives the whole variable domain GAGVSQTPSNKVTEKGKYVELRCDPISGHTALYWYRQSLGQGPEFLIYFQGTGAADDSGLPNDRFFAVRPEGSVSTLKIQRTERGDSAVYLCASSFVGGNTGELFFGEGSRLTVL.

The count of this clonotype is one. The chain has TRBV4-1 and TRBJ2-3, with no clear D. Trimming removed 3 bases from V and 0 bases from J, with 10 bases in between. CDR1 is MGHRA, CDR2 YSYEKL, per germline. This CDR3 comprises 15 residues. The CDR3 region is CASSHDTFSTDTQYF. CDR3 sequence (DNA): TGCGCCAGCAGCCATGATACCTTCAGCACAGATACGCAGTATTTT.

This clonotype has at least ten counts. An end of the junction differs from the germline gene, which may be a read error. The V call is TRBV5-1, the J call TRBJ1-2; 8 nucleotides match TRBD1. In germline, CDR1 is SGHRS, CDR2 YFSETQ. This CDR3 has 14 residues. CDR3: CASSLGTGFYGYTF. For the CDR3, the DNA is TGTGCCAGCAGCTTAGGGACAGGCTTCTATGGCTACACCTTC. The whole variable domain, filled in from reference TRBV5-1 and TRBJ1-2, reads KAGVTQTPRYLIKTRGQQVTLSCSPISGHRSVSWYQQTPGQGLQFLFEYFSETQRNKGNFPGRFSGRQFSNSRSEMNVSTLELGDSALYLCASSLGTGFYGYTFGSGTRLTVV.